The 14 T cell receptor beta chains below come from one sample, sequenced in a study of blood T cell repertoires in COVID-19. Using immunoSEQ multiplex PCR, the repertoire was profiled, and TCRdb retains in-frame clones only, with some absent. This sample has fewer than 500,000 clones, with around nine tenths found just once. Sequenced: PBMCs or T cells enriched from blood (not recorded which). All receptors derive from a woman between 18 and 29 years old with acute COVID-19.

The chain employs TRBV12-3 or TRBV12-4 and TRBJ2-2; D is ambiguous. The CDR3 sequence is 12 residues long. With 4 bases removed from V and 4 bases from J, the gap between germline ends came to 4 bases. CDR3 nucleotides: TGTGCCAGCAGTTCTTTCACCGGGGAGCTGTTTTTT. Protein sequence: CASSSFTGELFF.

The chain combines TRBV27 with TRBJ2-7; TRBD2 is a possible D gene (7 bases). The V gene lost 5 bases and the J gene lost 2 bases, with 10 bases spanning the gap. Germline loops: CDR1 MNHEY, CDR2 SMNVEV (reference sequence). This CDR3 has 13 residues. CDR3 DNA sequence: TGTGCCAGCAGTAGGGGGACTACCTACGAGCAGTACTTC. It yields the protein CASSRGTTYEQYF.

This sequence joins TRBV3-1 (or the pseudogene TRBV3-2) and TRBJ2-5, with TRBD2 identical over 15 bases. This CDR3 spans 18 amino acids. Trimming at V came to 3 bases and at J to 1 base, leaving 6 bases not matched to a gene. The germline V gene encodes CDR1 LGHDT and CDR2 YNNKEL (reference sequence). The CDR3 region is CASSQPGLAGGRQETQYF. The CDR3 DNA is TGTGCCAGCAGCCAGCCGGGACTAGCGGGAGGCCGCCAAGAGACCCAGTACTTC.

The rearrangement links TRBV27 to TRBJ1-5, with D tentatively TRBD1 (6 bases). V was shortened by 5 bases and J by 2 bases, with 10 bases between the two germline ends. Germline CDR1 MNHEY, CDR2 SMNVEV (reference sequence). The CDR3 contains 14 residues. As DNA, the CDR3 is TGTGCCAGCAGTAGCAGGGGTGGCAATCAGCCCCAGCATTTT. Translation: CASSSRGGNQPQHF.

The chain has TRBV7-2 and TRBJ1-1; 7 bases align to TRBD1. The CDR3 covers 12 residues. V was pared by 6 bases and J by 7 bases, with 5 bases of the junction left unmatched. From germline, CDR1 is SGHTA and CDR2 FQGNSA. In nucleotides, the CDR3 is TGTGCCAGCAGGCCGGGACAGAGTGAAGCTTTCTTT. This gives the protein CASRPGQSEAFF.

Here the CDR3 reads CASSQDVSNYGYTF. CDR3 DNA: TGTGCCAGCAGCCAAGATGTATCTAACTATGGCTACACCTTC. The V call is TRBV3-1 (or the pseudogene TRBV3-2), the J call TRBJ1-2; no reliable D call. From germline, CDR1 is LGHDT and CDR2 YNNKEL (reference sequence). The CDR3 has 14 amino acids. V was shortened by 0 bases and J by 0 bases, with 5 bases between the two germline ends.

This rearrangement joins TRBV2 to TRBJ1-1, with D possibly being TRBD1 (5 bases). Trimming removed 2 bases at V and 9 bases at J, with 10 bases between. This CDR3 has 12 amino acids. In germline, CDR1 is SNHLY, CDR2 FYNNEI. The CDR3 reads CASSEPQGKAFF. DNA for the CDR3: TGTGCCAGCAGTGAACCTCAGGGAAAAGCTTTCTTT.

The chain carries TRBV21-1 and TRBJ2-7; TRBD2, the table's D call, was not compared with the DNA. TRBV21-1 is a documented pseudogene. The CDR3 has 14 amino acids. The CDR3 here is CASSKVCLVYEQYF. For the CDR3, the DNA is TGTGCCAGCAGCAAAGTGTGTCTAGTCTACGAGCAGTACTTC.

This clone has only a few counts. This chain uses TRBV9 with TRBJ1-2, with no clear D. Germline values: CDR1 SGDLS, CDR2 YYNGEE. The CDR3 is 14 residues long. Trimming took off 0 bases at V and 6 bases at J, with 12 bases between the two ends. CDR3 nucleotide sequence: TGTGCCAGCAGCGTAGTTACGGCGGCGAATGGCTACACCTTC. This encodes CASSVVTAANGYTF.

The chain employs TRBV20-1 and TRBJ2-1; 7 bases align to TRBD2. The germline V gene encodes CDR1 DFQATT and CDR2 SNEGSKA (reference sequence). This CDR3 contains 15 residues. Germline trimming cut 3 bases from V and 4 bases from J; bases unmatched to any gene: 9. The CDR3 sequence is CSASVGGGRYNEQFF. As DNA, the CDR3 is TGCAGTGCTAGTGTGGGGGGAGGGCGGTACAATGAGCAGTTCTTC.

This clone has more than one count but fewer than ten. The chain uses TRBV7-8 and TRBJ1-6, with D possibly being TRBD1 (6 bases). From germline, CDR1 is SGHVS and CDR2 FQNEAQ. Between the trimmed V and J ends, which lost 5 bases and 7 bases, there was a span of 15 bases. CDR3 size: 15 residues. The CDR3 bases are TGTGCCAGCAGCATCTACAGGGACGGGAATTCACCCCTCCACTTT. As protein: CASSIYRDGNSPLHF.

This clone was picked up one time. CDR3 in amino acids: CASSQAGRGQDTEAFF. CDR3 sequence (DNA): TGTGCCAGCAGCCAGGCCGGCAGGGGGCAGGACACTGAAGCTTTCTTT. This sequence joins TRBV3-1 (or the pseudogene TRBV3-2) and TRBJ1-1; 8 nucleotides match TRBD1. CDR3 length equals 16 residues. Germline assignment: CDR1 LGHDT and CDR2 YNNKEL (reference sequence). V shed 3 bases and J 3 bases; nucleotides not matched to a gene: 9.

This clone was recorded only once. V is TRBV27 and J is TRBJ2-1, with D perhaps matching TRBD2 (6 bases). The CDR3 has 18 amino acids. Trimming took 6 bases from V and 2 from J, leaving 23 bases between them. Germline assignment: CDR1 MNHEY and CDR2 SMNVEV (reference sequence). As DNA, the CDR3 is TGTGCCAGCAGCCCCTCCAGAAGGTCGGGGGTGGCCTACAATGAGCAGTTCTTC. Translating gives CASSPSRRSGVAYNEQFF.

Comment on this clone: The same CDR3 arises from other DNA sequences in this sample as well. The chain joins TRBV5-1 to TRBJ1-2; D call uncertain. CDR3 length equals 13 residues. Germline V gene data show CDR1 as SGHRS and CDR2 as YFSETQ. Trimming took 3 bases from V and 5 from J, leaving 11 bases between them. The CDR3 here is CASSSDGDYGYTF. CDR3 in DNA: TGCGCCAGCAGCTCCGATGGAGATTATGGCTACACCTTC.